This TCR beta chain was sequenced during a study of shared clonotypes between healthy human individuals. In the original analysis: Filtering differed since immunoSEQ provided only junctions, with no quality scores. Sequenced by immunoSEQ multiplex PCR; TCRdb stores in-frame clones only, minus some. Clone size and V and J calls were adopted from that table, with D and trimming inferred from the DNA. The data hold around 500,000 clones, with around three quarters observed a single time. As to this clone: No conserved phenylalanine or tryptophan ends this CDR3, so it is likely a read error.

V gave up 2 bases and J gave up 5 bases; unmatched junction bases: 6. CDR3 length equals 15 residues. In germline, CDR1 is KGHSH, CDR2 LQKENI. This rearrangement joins TRBV18 to TRBJ2-7; 10 bases agree with TRBD1. The sequence was obtained from a woman in her thirties or forties in good health. Some clones in this sample may be carry-over from other donors' samples. Sequencing input: PBMCs. This chain's CDR3 is CASSPLGQGSHEQYL. The CDR3 coding sequence is TGTGCCAGCTCACCATTGGGACAGGGGTCCCACGAGCAGTACTTA.